Listed below are T cell receptor beta chains from one sample, sequenced in a study of metastatic and nonmetastatic thyroid tumors. TCRdb re-clonotyped the PCR reads through MiXCR. The repertoire holds 13,000 to 15,000 clones, with around 23% as singletons. The specimen sequenced was tumor tissue. Receptors originate from a female donor with papillary thyroid cancer or a benign thyroid nodule (not recorded which). Some clones in this sample may be carry-over from other donors' samples. Both conserved end residues are part of each CDR3. The order of the fields is V gene, J gene, D gene, clone size, CDR3 protein, CDR3 DNA. D genes are given only for firm matches. Not every row has a clone size; where given, it reads once, few, many or a size class.

TRBV6-1	TRBJ2-7	TRBD2	-	CASSEDTSGSYEQYF	TGTGCCAGCAGTGAAGACACTAGCGGGAGTTACGAGCAGTACTTC
TRBV11-2	TRBJ2-1	TRBD2	-	CASSSPLGLEGFNEQFF	TGTGCCAGCAGCAGTCCGTTGGGACTAGAGGGGTTTAATGAGCAGTTCTTC
TRBV12-3/TRBV12-4	TRBJ2-7	-	medium-sized	CASSLIESAEQYF	TGTGCCAGCAGTTTAATTGAGAGCGCCGAGCAGTACTTC
TRBV6-2/TRBV6-3	TRBJ2-6	TRBD1	few	CASSYSTGSGANVLTF	TGTGCCAGCAGTTACTCGACAGGGTCTGGGGCCAACGTCCTGACTTTC
TRBV2	TRBJ2-1	TRBD2	medium-sized	CASRGLAVRSYNEQFF	TGTGCCAGCAGGGGACTAGCGGTCCGCTCCTACAATGAGCAGTTCTTC
TRBV10-3	TRBJ2-3	TRBD2	many	CAISGEREPNTQYF	TGTGCCATCAGTGGGGAGCGGGAGCCTAATACGCAGTATTTT
TRBV6-1	TRBJ1-1	-	-	CASTENPGENTEAFF	TGTGCCAGCACCGAAAATCCAGGGGAAAACACTGAAGCTTTCTTT
TRBV7-2	TRBJ1-5	-	many	CASRPTGFNQPQHF	TGTGCCAGCAGACCTACAGGTTTCAATCAGCCCCAGCATTTT
TRBV6-1	TRBJ2-5	-	medium-sized	CASSGAGWETQYF	TGTGCCAGCAGTGGAGCAGGGTGGGAGACCCAGTACTTC
TRBV2	TRBJ2-5	TRBD2	many	CASSAGLAGGETQYF	TGTGCCAGCAGTGCTGGACTAGCGGGAGGAGAGACCCAGTACTTC
TRBV18	TRBJ2-3	-	-	CVSSRTGTQYF	TGTGTCAGCTCACGCACAGGTACGCAGTATTTT
TRBV27	TRBJ1-2	TRBD1	-	CASISPWTGHGYTF	TGTGCCAGCATTTCCCCCTGGACAGGGCATGGCTACACCTTC
TRBV20-1	TRBJ1-2	-	many	CSAADARRDGGYTF	TGCAGTGCAGCGGATGCCCGGCGGGACGGCGGCTACACCTTC
TRBV10-3	TRBJ2-5	-	many	CAIGGGLGAGETQYF	TGTGCCATCGGGGGGGGGCTGGGGGCAGGAGAGACCCAGTACTTC
TRBV11-2	TRBJ2-1	TRBD2	-	CASSPTWGGYNEQFF	TGTGCCAGCAGCCCAACATGGGGGGGCTACAATGAGCAGTTCTTC
TRBV28	TRBJ1-2	-	medium-sized	CASSLPQAGLEGYTF	TGTGCCAGCAGTTTACCCCAGGCAGGGTTGGAGGGCTACACCTTC
TRBV11-2	TRBJ1-2	-	once	CASSLDGGRLYGYTF	TGTGCCAGCAGCTTAGATGGCGGCAGACTCTATGGCTACACCTTC
TRBV19	TRBJ2-2	TRBD2	medium-sized	CASSSWTRHGELFF	TGTGCCAGTAGTTCGTGGACTAGACACGGGGAGCTGTTTTTT
TRBV5-1	TRBJ2-1	-	medium-sized	CASSPYYNEQFF	TGCGCCAGCAGTCCCTACTACAATGAGCAGTTCTTC
TRBV6-6	TRBJ1-2	-	few	CASSYGGPWRCGYTF	TGTGCCAGCAGTTACGGGGGGCCCTGGAGGTGTGGCTACACCTTC
TRBV2	TRBJ1-1	-	medium-sized	CASSVGLLNTEAFF	TGTGCCAGCAGTGTAGGTCTCCTGAACACTGAAGCTTTCTTT
TRBV7-6	TRBJ2-3	TRBD2	many	CASSLGLAGYTQYF	TGTGCCAGCAGCCTGGGACTAGCGGGATATACGCAGTATTTT
TRBV12-3/TRBV12-4	TRBJ2-1	-	-	CASSLADDRHNEQFF	TGTGCCAGCAGTTTAGCGGATGACAGGCACAATGAGCAGTTCTTC
TRBV3-1	TRBJ2-3	TRBD2	-	CASSDTSADTQYF	TGTGCCAGCAGCGACACTAGCGCAGATACGCAGTATTTT
TRBV20-1	TRBJ1-2	-	many	CSAREFGRAGYGYTF	TGCAGTGCTAGAGAATTTGGGCGCGCAGGCTATGGCTACACCTTC
TRBV29-1	TRBJ2-5	TRBD2	many	CSVGSGSETQYF	TGCAGCGTTGGCAGCGGGAGTGAGACCCAGTACTTC
TRBV30	TRBJ1-2	-	medium-sized	CAWSINTGVYGYTF	TGTGCCTGGAGCATTAATACAGGAGTCTATGGCTACACCTTC